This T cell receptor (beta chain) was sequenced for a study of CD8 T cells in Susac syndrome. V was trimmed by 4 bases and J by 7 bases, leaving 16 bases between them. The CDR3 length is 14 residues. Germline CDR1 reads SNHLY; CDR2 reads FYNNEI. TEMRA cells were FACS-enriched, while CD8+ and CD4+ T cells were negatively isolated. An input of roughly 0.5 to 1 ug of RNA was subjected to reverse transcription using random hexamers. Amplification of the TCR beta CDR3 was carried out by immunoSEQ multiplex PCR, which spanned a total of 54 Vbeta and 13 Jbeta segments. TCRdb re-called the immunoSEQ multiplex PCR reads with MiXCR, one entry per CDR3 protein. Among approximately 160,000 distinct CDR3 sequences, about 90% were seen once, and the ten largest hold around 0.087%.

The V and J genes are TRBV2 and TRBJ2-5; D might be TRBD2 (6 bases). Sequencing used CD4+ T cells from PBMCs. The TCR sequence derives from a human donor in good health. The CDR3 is CASSGPTQGGTQYF. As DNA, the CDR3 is TGTGCCAGCAGTGGACCCACTCAGGGAGGGACCCAGTACTTC.